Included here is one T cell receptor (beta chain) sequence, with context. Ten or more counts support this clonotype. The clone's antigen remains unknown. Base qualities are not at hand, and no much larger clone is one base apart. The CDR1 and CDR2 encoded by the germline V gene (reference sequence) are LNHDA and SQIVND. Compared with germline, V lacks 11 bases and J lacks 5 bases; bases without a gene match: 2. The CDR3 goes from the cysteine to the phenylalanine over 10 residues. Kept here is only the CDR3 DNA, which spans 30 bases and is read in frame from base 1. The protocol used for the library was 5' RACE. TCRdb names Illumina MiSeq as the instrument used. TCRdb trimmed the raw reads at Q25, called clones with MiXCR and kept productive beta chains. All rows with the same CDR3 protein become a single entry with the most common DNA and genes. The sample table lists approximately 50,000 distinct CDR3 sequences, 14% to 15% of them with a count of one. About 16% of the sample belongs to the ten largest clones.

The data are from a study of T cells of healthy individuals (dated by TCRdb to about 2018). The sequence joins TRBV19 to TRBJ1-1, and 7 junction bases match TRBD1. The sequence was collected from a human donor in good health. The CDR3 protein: CAAGGTEAFF. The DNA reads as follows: TGTGCCGCAGGGGGGACTGAAGCTTTCTTT.